These T cell receptor beta chains were read from a single sample in a study of molecular identifiers for immune sequencing clone quantification. TCRdb re-derived calls from the PCR reads in MiXCR, one entry per CDR3 protein. The profile covers about 330,000 distinct CDR3 sequences, with 24% appearing a single time and roughly 0.7% taken by the ten largest. Sequenced: naive CD8+ T cells from blood, with Jurkat cell RNA spiked in. Every receptor here comes from a human donor in good health. Some libraries in this study had Jurkat cell RNA spiked in. CDR3s include the opening cysteine and the closing phenylalanine or tryptophan. The listing skips clone size in some rows; elsewhere it reads once, few, many or a size class.

TRBV5-1	many	TRBJ2-7	CASSFRVRNEQYF
TRBV19	-	TRBJ1-1	CASSILIRTTEAFF
TRBV6-5	many	TRBJ1-2	CASRGTGSYGYTF
TRBV7-8	many	TRBJ2-3	CASSLVAGTRVRDTQYF
TRBV12-3/TRBV12-4	few	TRBJ2-1	CASRGLALEQFF
TRBV7-8	many	TRBJ2-3	CASSPVAGEGDTQYF
TRBV2	-	TRBJ1-5	CASSEEGMGNQPQHF
TRBV14	-	TRBJ2-7	CASSPVGTYEQYF
TRBV6-6	many	TRBJ2-3	CASGGRDRFTDTQYF
TRBV19	-	TRBJ2-2	CASTPWHGNTGELFF
TRBV6-5	-	TRBJ1-4	CASSYTGTEEKLFF
TRBV20-1	many	TRBJ2-7	CSARAEWENYEQYF
TRBV12-3/TRBV12-4	-	TRBJ1-1	CASSSSTRGSTEAFF
TRBV3-1	few	TRBJ2-2	CASSPGQGDPTGELFF
TRBV7-2	many	TRBJ2-2	CASSPGDTGELFF
TRBV19	-	TRBJ2-7	CASSPFTGGYEQYF
TRBV7-6	-	TRBJ2-7	CASSVSLSYEQYF
TRBV27	-	TRBJ2-5	CASSYLGLAEETQYF
TRBV5-5	many	TRBJ2-3	CASSSGTGPPDTQYF
TRBV6-2/TRBV6-3	-	TRBJ2-4	CASSYPEPGTGLIQYF
TRBV7-2	-	TRBJ1-3	CASSLGDSSGNTIYF
TRBV7-2	many	TRBJ1-3	CASSLEEAGWTELPIYF
TRBV20-1	many	TRBJ2-7	CSALTGTSGMGNEQYF
TRBV4-1	many	TRBJ1-5	CASSQDGTGIDSNQPQHF